The 10 T cell receptor beta chains below come from one sample, sequenced in a study of blood T cell repertoires in COVID-19. Some clones are missing from TCRdb's copy, which holds only in-frame ones; the method was immunoSEQ multiplex PCR. This sample carries 90,000 to 150,000 clones, roughly 90% of them seen once, and the ten largest clones take about 8%. Sample: peripheral blood. Receptors were obtained from a human donor in a cohort sampled during active COVID-19.

The J gene is TRBJ1-4, the V gene TRBV6-5; 8 nucleotides line up with TRBD1. Germline loops: CDR1 MNHEY, CDR2 SVGAGI. V gave up 6 bases and J gave up 4 bases; unmatched junction bases: 4. The CDR3 is 14 amino acids. DNA of the CDR3: TGTGCCAGCAGCTTGACAGGGGTTAATGAAAAACTGTTTTTT. Its translation: CASSLTGVNEKLFF.

J is TRBJ1-5 and V is TRBV6-2 or TRBV6-3; D not resolved. The germline V gene encodes CDR1 MNHEY and CDR2 SVGEGT. The CDR3 has 14 amino acids. Trimming stripped 5 bases from V and 3 bases from J, with 11 bases between. The CDR3 sequence: CASSVSGFNQPQHF. The CDR3 DNA reads TGTGCCAGCAGTGTTTCGGGGTTCAATCAGCCCCAGCATTTT.

The rearrangement links TRBV19 to TRBJ1-5; 8 nucleotides match TRBD1. The trim removed 7 bases at V and 4 bases at J, leaving 9 bases unmatched. The CDR3 spans 15 residues. Per the germline V gene, CDR1 is LNHDA and CDR2 is SQIVND (reference sequence). The CDR3 DNA reads TGTGCCAGTACCGCGACAGGGGTCGGGAATCAGCCCCAGCATTTT. This gives the protein CASTATGVGNQPQHF.

This clone has more than one count but fewer than ten. The chain employs TRBV11-3 and TRBJ2-2; no clear D. In germline, CDR1 is SGHNT, CDR2 YENEEA. The ends were cut back, 5 bases at V and 5 bases at J, with 21 bases in the middle. This CDR3 has 17 amino acids. The CDR3 DNA reads as TGTGCCAGCAGCCCACCCGGGTGGCAGAGAAGAACCGGGGAGCTGTTTTTT. Protein: CASSPPGWQRRTGELFF. The whole variable domain, filled in from reference TRBV11-3 and TRBJ2-2, reads EAGVVQSPRYKIIEKKQPVAFWCNPISGHNTLYWYLQNLGQGPELLIRYENEEAVDDSQLPKDRFSAERLKGVDSTLKIQPAELGDSAVYLCASSPPGWQRRTGELFFGEGSRLTVL.

This rearrangement joins TRBV6-5 to TRBJ1-5, with D tentatively TRBD1 (6 bases). V gave up 5 bases and J gave up 6 bases, with 14 bases separating them. The CDR3 has 14 residues. Germline loops: CDR1 MNHEY, CDR2 SVGAGI. CDR3 nucleotide sequence: TGTGCCAGCAGTACTGGGGGCCACGGTCAGCCCCAGCATTTT. This gives the protein CASSTGGHGQPQHF.

This chain uses TRBV5-1 with TRBJ1-1; D unresolved. Germline V lookup: CDR1 SGHRS, CDR2 YFSETQ. The CDR3 is made up of 13 amino acids. V was pared by 2 bases and J by 9 bases, with 14 bases between. CDR3 DNA sequence: TGCGCCAGCAGCTTCCCCGGGGAGGGAAAAGCTTTCTTT. Translation: CASSFPGEGKAFF.

The V call is TRBV6-5, the J call TRBJ2-5; TRBD1 is a possible D gene (5 bases). V gave up 6 bases and J gave up 2 bases, with 13 bases separating them. There are 14 residues in the CDR3. The germline gives CDR1 MNHEY, CDR2 SVGAGI. This CDR3 reads CASRPTVAQETQYF. The CDR3 region has the DNA TGTGCCAGCAGACCGACAGTTGCTCAAGAGACCCAGTACTTC.

The chain joins TRBV7-2 to TRBJ2-1; 15 nucleotides align to TRBD2. Germline loops: CDR1 SGHTA, CDR2 FQGNSA. The J segment lost 10 bases and the V segment lost 5 bases, leaving 9 bases of the junction unmatched. The CDR3 is 16 amino acids. CDR3 DNA sequence: TGTGCCAGCAGCCCCAAAGGACTAGCGGGGGGGCGCGAGCAGTTCTTC. Translating it yields CASSPKGLAGGREQFF.

The chain recombines TRBV28 with TRBJ2-7; 7 bases are shared with TRBD2. With 1 base clipped from V and 7 bases from J, the junction kept 4 bases outside the gene matches. Germline V lookup: CDR1 MDHEN, CDR2 SYDVKM. There are 13 residues in the CDR3. The CDR3 region has the DNA TGTGCCAGCAGTTTATATGCGGGGGATGAGCAGTACTTC. It specifies CASSLYAGDEQYF.

There are many counts of this clone. The DNA for the CDR3 is TGTGCCACTTGGGAGGGTGGTGGAGGCTACACCTTC. This codes for CATWEGGGGYTF. The J gene is TRBJ1-2, the V gene TRBV27; D gene uncertain. Trimming took 10 bases from V and 8 from J, leaving 17 bases between them. This CDR3 is built from 12 residues. The germline V gene has CDR1 MNHEY and CDR2 SMNVEV (reference sequence).